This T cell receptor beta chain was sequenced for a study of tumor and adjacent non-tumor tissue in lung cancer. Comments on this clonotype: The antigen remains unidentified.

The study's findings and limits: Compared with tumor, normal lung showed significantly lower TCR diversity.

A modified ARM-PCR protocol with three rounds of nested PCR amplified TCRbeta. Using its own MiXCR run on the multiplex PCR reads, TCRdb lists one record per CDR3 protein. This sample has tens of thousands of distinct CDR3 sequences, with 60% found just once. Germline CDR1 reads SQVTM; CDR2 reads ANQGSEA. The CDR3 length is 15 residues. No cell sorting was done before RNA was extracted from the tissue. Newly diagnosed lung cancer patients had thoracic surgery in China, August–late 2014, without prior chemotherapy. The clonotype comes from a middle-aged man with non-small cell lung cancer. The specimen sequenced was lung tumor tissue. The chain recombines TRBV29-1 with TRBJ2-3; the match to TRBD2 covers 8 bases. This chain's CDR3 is CGVVKRETFPDTQYF. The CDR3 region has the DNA TGCGGTGTTGTGAAGCGGGAGACGTTCCCAGATACGCAGTATTTT.